The clone carrying this TCR beta chain came up a few times. As for treatment: roughly 20 received Ad26.COV2.S at low or high dose, single or two shots; about 5 received placebo; per-sample allocation not given. Specimens were obtained on day 63 following the first vaccine or placebo injection. The data originate from a study of Ad26.COV2.S vaccination and SARS-CoV-2 variants. Data came from immunoSEQ multiplex PCR; TCRdb stores just in-frame clones and leaves some out. The profile covers about 380,000 clones, with about four fifths appearing a single time and about 7.4% taken by the ten largest. The CDR3 contains 13 residues. Germline V CDR1 and CDR2: SGHKS, YYEKEE (reference sequence). V gave up 0 bases and J gave up 2 bases, with 5 bases separating them.

Material: peripheral blood, obtained in a trial of Ad26.COV2.S vaccine versus placebo. The TCR originated in a person between 18 and 65 years old who received the Ad26.COV2.S COVID-19 vaccine or a placebo. The chain links TRBV5-5 to TRBJ1-2; D gene ambiguous. The CDR3 DNA is TGTGCCAGCAGCTTGGGACAAAACTATGGCTACACCTTC. Protein sequence: CASSLGQNYGYTF.